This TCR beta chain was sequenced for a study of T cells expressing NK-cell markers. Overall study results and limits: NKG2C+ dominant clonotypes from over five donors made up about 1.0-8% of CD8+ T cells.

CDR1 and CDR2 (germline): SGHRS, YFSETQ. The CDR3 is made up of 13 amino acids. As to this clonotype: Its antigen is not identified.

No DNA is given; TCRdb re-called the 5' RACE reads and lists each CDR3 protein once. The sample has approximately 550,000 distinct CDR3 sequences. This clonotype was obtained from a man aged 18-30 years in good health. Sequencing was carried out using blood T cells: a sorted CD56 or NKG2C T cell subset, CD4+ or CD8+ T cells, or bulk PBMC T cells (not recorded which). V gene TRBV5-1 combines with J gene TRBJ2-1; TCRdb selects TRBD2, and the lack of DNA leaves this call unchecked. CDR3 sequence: CASSLVSGQEQFF.